The T cell receptor (beta chain) under discussion was sequenced for a study of metastatic and nonmetastatic thyroid tumors. Background on the study: Both malignant and benign thyroid patients supplied peripheral blood and tumor or nodule tissue samples, across which the repertoires of these patients were then compared.

This clone was found many times. Its cognate antigen is unknown. MiXCR was used by TCRdb to re-call the PCR reads. The table has 34,000 or so clones, roughly 17% seen once; the top ten hold 3.4%. Study-wide results and caveats: Reports indicated that malignant thyroid tumors showed significantly higher TCR beta diversity than benign nodules did, in blood and tumor.

Not a single patient had been given any form of treatment at any point before undergoing thyroid surgery. The sample taken for sequencing was blood. This TCR was sampled from a female donor with papillary thyroid cancer or a benign thyroid nodule (not recorded which). Some clones in this sample may be carry-over from other donors' samples.

CDR3 bases: TGTGCCAGCAGTTCAGACAGGGTCTATGGCTACACCTTC. It translates to CASSSDRVYGYTF. This chain joins TRBV28 and TRBJ1-2; 7 positions agree with TRBD1. The germline gives CDR1 MDHEN, CDR2 SYDVKM. The CDR3 totals 13 residues. V was pared by 4 bases and J by 4 bases, with 3 bases of the junction left unmatched.